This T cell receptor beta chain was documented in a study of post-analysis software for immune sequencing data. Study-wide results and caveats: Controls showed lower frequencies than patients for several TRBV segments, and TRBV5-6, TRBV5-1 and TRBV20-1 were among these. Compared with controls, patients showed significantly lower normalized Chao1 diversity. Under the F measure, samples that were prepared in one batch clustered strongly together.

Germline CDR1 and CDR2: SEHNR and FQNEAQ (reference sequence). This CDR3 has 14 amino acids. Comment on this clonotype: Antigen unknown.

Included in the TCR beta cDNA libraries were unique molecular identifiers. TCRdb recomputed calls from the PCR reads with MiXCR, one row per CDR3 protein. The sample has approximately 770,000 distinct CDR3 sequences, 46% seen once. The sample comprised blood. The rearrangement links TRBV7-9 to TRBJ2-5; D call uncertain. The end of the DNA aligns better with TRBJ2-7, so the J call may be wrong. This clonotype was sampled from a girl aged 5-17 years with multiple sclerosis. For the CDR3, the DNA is TGTGCCAGCAGCTTCGGCGAGCGACTTTACGAGCAGTACTTC. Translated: CASSFGERLYEQYF.